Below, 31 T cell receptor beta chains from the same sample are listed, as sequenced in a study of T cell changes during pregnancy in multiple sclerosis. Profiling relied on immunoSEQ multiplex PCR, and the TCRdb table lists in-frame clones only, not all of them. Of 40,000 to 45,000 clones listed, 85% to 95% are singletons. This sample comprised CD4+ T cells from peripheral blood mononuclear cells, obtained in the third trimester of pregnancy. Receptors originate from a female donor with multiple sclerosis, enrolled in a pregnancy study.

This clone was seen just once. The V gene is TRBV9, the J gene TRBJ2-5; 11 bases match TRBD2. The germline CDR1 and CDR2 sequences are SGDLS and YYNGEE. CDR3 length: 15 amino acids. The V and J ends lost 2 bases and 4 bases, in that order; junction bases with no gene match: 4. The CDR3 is CASSVTSGIGETQYF. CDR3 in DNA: TGTGCCAGCAGCGTGACTAGCGGGATCGGAGAGACCCAGTACTTC.

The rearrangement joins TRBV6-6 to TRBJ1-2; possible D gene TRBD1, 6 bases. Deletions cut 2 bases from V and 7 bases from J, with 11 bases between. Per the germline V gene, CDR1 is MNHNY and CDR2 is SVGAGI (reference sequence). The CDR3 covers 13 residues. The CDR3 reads CASSYDGGSGYTF. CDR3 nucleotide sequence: TGTGCCAGCAGTTACGATGGGGGCTCTGGCTACACCTTC.

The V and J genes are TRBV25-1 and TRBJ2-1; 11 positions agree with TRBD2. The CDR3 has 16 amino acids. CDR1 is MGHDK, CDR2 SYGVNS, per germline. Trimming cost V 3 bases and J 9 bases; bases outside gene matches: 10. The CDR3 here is CASSDLSGRASSEQFF. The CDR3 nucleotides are TGTGCCAGCAGTGACCTTAGCGGGAGGGCTTCAAGTGAGCAGTTCTTC.

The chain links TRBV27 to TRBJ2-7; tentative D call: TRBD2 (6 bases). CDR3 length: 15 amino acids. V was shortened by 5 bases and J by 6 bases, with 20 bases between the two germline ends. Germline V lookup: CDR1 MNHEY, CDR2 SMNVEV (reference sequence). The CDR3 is CASSPFTGGDSEQYF. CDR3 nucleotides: TGTGCCAGCAGTCCCTTTACAGGAGGGGATAGCGAGCAGTACTTC.

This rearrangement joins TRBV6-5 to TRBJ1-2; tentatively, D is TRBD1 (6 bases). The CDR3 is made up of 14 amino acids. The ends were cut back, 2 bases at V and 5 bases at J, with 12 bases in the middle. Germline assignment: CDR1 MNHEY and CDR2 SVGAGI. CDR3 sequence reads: CASSYMGGRYGYTF. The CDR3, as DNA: TGTGCCAGCAGTTACATGGGGGGGCGTTATGGCTACACCTTC.

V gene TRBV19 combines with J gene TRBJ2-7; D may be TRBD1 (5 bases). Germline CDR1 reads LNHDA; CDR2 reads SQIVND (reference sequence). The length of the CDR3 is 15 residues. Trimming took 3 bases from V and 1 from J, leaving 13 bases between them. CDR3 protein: CASSMGRDGSYEQYF. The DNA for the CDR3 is TGTGCCAGTAGTATGGGGCGAGACGGGTCCTACGAGCAGTACTTC. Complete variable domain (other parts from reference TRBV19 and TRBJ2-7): DGGITQSPKYLFRKEGQNVTLSCEQNLNHDAMYWYRQDPGQGLRLIYYSQIVNDFQKGDIAEGYSVSREKKESFPLTVTSAQKNPTAFYLCASSMGRDGSYEQYFGPGTRLTVT.

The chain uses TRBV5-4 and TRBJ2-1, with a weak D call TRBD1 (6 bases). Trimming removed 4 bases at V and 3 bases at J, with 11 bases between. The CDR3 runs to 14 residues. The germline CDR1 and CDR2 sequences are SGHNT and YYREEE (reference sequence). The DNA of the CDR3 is TGTGCCAGCAGCCGGGCAGGGGTCTACAATGAGCAGTTCTTC. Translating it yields CASSRAGVYNEQFF.

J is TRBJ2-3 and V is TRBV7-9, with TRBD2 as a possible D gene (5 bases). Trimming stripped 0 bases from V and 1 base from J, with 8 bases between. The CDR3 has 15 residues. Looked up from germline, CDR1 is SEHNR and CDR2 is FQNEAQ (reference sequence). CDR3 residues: CASSLAGVGTDTQYF. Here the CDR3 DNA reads TGTGCCAGCAGCTTAGCGGGAGTAGGCACAGATACGCAGTATTTT.

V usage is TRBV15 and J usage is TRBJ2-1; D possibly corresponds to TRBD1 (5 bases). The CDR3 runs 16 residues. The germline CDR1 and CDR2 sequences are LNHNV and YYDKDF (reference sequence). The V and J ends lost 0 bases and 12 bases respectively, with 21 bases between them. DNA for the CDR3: TGTGCCACCAGCAGAGAGAACGGCCAGGGAAGGGTTGGGCAGTTCTTC. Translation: CATSRENGQGRVGQFF. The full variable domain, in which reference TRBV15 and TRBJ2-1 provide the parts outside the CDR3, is DAMVIQNPRYQVTQFGKPVTLSCSQTLNHNVMYWYQQKSSQAPKLLFHYYDKDFNNEADTPDNFQSRRPNTSFCFLDIRSPGLGDTAMYLCATSRENGQGRVGQFFGPGTRLTVL.

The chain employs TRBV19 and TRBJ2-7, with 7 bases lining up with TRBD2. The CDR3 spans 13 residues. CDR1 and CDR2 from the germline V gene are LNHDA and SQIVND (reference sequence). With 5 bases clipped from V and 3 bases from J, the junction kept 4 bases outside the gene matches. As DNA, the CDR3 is TGTGCCAGTAGTCCGGGAGGAAGCTACGAGCAGTACTTC. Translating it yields CASSPGGSYEQYF.

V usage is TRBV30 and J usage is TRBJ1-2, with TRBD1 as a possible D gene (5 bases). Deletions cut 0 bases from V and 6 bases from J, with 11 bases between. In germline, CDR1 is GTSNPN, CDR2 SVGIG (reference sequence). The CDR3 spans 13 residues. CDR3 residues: CAWSVTGTDGYTF. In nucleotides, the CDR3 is TGTGCCTGGAGTGTAACAGGCACGGATGGCTACACCTTC.

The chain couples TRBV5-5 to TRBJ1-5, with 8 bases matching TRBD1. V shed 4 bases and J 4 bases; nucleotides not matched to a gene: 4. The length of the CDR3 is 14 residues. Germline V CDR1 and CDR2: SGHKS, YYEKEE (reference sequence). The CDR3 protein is CASSQGTGNQPQHF. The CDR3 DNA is TGTGCCAGCAGCCAGGGGACAGGAAATCAGCCCCAGCATTTT. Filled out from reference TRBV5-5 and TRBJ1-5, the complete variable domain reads DAGVTQSPTHLIKTRGQQVTLRCSPISGHKSVSWYQQVLGQGPQFIFQYYEKEERGRGNFPDRFSARQFPNYSSELNVNALLLGDSALYLCASSQGTGNQPQHFGDGTRLSIL.

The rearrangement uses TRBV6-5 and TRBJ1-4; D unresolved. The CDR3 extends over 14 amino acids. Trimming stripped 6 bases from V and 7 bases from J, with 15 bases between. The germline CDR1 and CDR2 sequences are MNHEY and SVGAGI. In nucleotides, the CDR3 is TGTGCCAGCAGCCGGGGAACAGTACGTGAAAAACTGTTTTTT. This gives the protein CASSRGTVREKLFF.

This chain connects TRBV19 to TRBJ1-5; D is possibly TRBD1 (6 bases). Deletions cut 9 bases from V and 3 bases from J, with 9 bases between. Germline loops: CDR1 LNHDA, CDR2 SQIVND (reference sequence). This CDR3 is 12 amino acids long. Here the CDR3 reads CASRTVNQPQHF. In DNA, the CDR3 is TGTGCCAGCCGGACAGTCAATCAGCCCCAGCATTTT.

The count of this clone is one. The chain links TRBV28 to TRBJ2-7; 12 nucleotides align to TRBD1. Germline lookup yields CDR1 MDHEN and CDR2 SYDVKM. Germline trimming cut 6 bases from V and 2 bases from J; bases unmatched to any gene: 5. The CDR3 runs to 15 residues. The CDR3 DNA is TGTGCCAGCAGCCCGGGACAGGGGGCGCCCTACGAGCAGTACTTC. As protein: CASSPGQGAPYEQYF.

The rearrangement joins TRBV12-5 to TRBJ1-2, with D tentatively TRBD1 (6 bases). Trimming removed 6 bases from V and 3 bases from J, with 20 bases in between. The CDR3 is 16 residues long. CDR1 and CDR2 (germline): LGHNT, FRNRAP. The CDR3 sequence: CASGSSGDRIDYGYTF. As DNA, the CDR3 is TGTGCTAGTGGATCATCAGGGGACCGGATAGACTATGGCTACACCTTC.

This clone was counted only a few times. CDR3 in amino acids: CASSLGTGGGEQYF. Written as DNA, the CDR3 is TGTGCCAGCAGCTTGGGGACAGGGGGAGGCGAGCAGTACTTC. V and J are TRBV7-9 and TRBJ2-7; 11 nucleotides line up with TRBD1. Trimming cost V 3 bases and J 6 bases; bases outside gene matches: 4. This CDR3 is 14 amino acids long. Germline CDR1 SEHNR, CDR2 FQNEAQ (reference sequence). Variable domain in full (rest from reference TRBV7-9 and TRBJ2-7): DTGVSQNPRHKITKRGQNVTFRCDPISEHNRLYWYRQTLGQGPEFLTYFQNEAQLEKSRLLSDRFSAERPKGSFSTLEIQRTEQGDSAMYLCASSLGTGGGEQYFGPGTRLTVT.

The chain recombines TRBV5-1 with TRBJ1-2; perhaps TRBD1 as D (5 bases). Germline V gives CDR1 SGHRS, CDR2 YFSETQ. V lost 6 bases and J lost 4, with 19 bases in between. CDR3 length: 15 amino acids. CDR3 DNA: TGCGCCAGCACAAACCGGGATGGGGGACTCTATGGCTACACCTTC. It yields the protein CASTNRDGGLYGYTF. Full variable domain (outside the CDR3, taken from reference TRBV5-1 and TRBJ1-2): KAGVTQTPRYLIKTRGQQVTLSCSPISGHRSVSWYQQTPGQGLQFLFEYFSETQRNKGNFPGRFSGRQFSNSRSEMNVSTLELGDSALYLCASTNRDGGLYGYTFGSGTRLTVV.

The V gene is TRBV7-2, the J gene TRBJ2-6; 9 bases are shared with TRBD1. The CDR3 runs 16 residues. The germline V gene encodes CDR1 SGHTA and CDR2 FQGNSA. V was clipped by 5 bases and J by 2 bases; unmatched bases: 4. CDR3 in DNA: TGTGCCAGCAGCCCGGGACAGGGTACTGGGGCCAACGTCCTGACTTTC. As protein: CASSPGQGTGANVLTF.

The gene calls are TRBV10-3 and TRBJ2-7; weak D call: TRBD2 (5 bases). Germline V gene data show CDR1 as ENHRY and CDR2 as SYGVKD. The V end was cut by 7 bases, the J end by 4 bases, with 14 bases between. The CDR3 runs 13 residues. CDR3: CAITPGGPYEQYF. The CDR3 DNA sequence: TGTGCCATCACCCCTGGCGGGCCTTACGAGCAGTACTTC.

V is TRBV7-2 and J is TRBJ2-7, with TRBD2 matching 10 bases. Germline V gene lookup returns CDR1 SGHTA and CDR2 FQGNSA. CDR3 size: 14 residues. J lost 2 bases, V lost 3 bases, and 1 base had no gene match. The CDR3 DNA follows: TGTGCCAGCAGCTTTACTAGCGGGACCTACGAGCAGTACTTC. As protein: CASSFTSGTYEQYF.

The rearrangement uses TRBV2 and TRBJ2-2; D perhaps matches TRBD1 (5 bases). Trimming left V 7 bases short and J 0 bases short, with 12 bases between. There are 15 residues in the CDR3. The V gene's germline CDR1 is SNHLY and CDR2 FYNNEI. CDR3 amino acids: CASTSDTANTGELFF. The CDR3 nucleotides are TGTGCCAGCACCTCGGACACTGCGAACACCGGGGAGCTGTTTTTT. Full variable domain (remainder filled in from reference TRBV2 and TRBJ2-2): EPEVTQTPSHQVTQMGQEVILRCVPISNHLYFYWYRQILGQKVEFLVSFYNNEISEKSEIFDDQFSVERPDGSNFTLKIRSTKLEDSAMYFCASTSDTANTGELFFGEGSRLTVL.

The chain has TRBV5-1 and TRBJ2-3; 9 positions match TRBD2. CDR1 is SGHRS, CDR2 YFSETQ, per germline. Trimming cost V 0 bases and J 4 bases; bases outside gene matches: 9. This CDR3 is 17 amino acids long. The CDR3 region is CASSLGLGGRAADTQYF. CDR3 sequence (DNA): TGCGCCAGCAGCTTGGGTCTTGGCGGGAGGGCCGCAGATACGCAGTATTTT.

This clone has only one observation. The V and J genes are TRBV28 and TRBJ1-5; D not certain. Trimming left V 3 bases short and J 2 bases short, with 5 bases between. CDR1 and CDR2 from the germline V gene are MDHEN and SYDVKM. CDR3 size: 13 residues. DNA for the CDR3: TGTGCCAGCAGTTTCTCAGGCAATCAGCCCCAGCATTTT. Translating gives CASSFSGNQPQHF.

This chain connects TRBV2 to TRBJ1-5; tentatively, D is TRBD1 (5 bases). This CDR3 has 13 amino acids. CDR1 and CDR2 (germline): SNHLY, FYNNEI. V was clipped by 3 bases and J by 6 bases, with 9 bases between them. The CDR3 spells CASSDLGGQPQHF. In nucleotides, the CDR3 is TGTGCCAGCAGTGACTTGGGGGGTCAGCCCCAGCATTTT.

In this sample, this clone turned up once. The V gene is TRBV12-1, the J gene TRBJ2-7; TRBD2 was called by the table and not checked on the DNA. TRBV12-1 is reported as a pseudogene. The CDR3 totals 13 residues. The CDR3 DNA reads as TGTGCCAGCAGCTTTGTCTCTACCTACGAGCAGTACTTC. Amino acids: CASSFVSTYEQYF.

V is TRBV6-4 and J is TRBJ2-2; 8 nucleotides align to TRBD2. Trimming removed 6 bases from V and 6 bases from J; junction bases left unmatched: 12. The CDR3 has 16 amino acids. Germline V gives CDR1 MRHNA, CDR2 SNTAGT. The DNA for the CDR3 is TGTGCCAGCAGCGAAGGGACGGGAGGGAGATCCGGGGAGCTGTTTTTT. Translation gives CASSEGTGGRSGELFF.

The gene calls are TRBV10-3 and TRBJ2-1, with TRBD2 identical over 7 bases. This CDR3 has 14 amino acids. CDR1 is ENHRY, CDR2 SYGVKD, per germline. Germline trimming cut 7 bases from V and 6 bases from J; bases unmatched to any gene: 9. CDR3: CAIMGDYPLNEQFF. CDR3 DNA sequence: TGTGCCATCATGGGGGACTACCCACTCAATGAGCAGTTCTTC.

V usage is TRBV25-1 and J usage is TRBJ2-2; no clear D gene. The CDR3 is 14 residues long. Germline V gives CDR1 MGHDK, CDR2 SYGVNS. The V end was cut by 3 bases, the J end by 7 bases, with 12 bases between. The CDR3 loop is CASSDPSRIGELFF. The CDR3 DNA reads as TGTGCCAGCAGTGACCCTTCCAGGATCGGGGAGCTGTTTTTT.

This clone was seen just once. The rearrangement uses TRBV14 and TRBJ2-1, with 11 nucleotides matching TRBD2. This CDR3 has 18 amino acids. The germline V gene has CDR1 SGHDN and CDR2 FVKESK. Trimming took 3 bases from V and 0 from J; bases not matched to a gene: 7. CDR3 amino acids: CASSHRTSGFSSYNEQFF. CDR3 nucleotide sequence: TGTGCCAGCAGCCATCGGACTAGCGGGTTCAGCTCCTACAATGAGCAGTTCTTC.

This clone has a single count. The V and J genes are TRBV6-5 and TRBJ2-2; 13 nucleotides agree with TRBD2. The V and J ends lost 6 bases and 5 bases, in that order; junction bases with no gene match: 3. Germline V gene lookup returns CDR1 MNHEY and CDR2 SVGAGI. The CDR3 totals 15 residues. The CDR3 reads CASRWTSGSTGELFF. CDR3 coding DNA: TGTGCCAGCAGATGGACTAGCGGGAGTACCGGGGAGCTGTTTTTT.